The rows below give T cell receptor beta chains drawn from one sample of a study of PD-L1 blockade in urothelial cancer. Assay used: immunoSEQ multiplex PCR; TCRdb lists only in-frame clones, some missing. The sample includes tens of thousands of clones, roughly 84% of them seen just once. Sample: PBMCs, taken around atezolizumab (anti-PD-L1) treatment. The origin of the receptors is a woman aged 70-85 years with urothelial cancer. The CDR3 runs from the conserved cysteine through the conserved F or W. The order of the fields is clone size, D gene, J gene, V gene, CDR3 protein, CDR3 DNA. A D gene is named only where the DNA matches it firmly. Clone sizes are given selectively: once, few, many, or a class where the clone is expanded.

- | TRBD1 | TRBJ2-6 | TRBV10-2 | CASREGQGRSGANVLTF | TGCGCCAGCAGGGAGGGACAGGGCCGCTCTGGGGCCAACGTCCTGACTTTC
once | - | TRBJ2-1 | TRBV11-2 | CASSRTWSEQFF | TGTGCCAGCAGCCGAACCTGGAGTGAGCAGTTCTTC
- | - | TRBJ2-7 | TRBV28 | CASSLSLATPYEQYF | TGTGCCAGCAGTTTATCCCTAGCCACCCCCTACGAGCAGTACTTC
- | TRBD2 | TRBJ2-5 | TRBV13 | CASSHRTRRVGETQYF | TGTGCCAGCAGCCATCGGACTAGAAGGGTGGGTGAGACCCAGTACTTC
- | - | TRBJ1-4 | TRBV6-5 | CASSTVTNEKLFF | TGTGCCAGCAGCACAGTAACTAATGAAAAACTGTTTTTT
few | TRBD1 | TRBJ2-3 | TRBV4-3 | CASSQGQGVTDTQYF | TGCGCCAGCAGCCAAGGACAGGGGGTAACAGATACGCAGTATTTT
- | TRBD1 | TRBJ2-7 | TRBV6-6 | CASSYSRQGAYEQYF | TGTGCCAGCAGTTACTCCCGACAGGGTGCCTACGAGCAGTACTTC
- | - | TRBJ2-7 | TRBV5-1 | CASSLDSQGPYF | TGCGCCAGCAGCTTGGATTCGCAGGGTCCGTACTTC
few | TRBD1 | TRBJ1-1 | TRBV6-5 | CASAPDRERTEAFF | TGTGCCAGCGCACCGGACAGGGAACGGACTGAAGCTTTCTTT
- | TRBD2 | TRBJ2-7 | TRBV7-8 | CASSLETSGPYEQYF | TGTGCCAGCAGCTTAGAGACTAGCGGTCCCTACGAGCAGTACTTC
- | - | TRBJ2-1 | TRBV20-1 | CSARDDSEQFF | TGCAGTGCTAGAGATGACAGTGAGCAGTTCTTC
- | - | TRBJ2-1 | TRBV10-1 | CASSVGSSYNEQFF | TGCGCCAGCTCCGTCGGGTCCTCTTACAATGAGCAGTTCTTC
- | TRBD2 | TRBJ2-3 | TRBV7-2 | CASGRNSGGASDTQYF | TGTGCCAGCGGGAGGAATAGCGGGGGCGCGTCAGATACGCAGTATTTT
- | - | TRBJ1-4 | TRBV5-6 | CASSQTGLNNEKLFF | TGTGCCAGCAGCCAAACAGGTTTGAATAATGAAAAACTGTTTTTT
once | - | TRBJ2-5 | TRBV5-4 | CASSSPLGGATETQYF | TGTGCCAGCAGCTCGCCGCTGGGGGGGGCCACAGAGACCCAGTACTTC
- | TRBD2 | TRBJ2-3 | TRBV10-2 | CASGLAGGYDTQYF | TGCGCCAGCGGACTAGCGGGGGGGTACGATACGCAGTATTTT
- | TRBD1 | TRBJ2-7 | TRBV6-1 | CASSGQGADEQYF | TGTGCCAGCAGTGGACAGGGGGCAGACGAGCAGTACTTC
- | TRBD1 | TRBJ2-1 | TRBV19 | CASSSTGQGYEQFF | TGTGCCAGTAGTAGCACGGGACAGGGCTATGAGCAGTTCTTC
- | - | TRBJ1-4 | TRBV7-2 | CASSLNGGKNEKLFF | TGTGCCAGCAGCTTAAACGGGGGGAAGAACGAAAAACTGTTTTTT
- | - | TRBJ1-1 | TRBV18 | CASSPGFSDMNTEAFF | TGTGCCAGCTCACCAGGTTTTTCAGATATGAACACTGAAGCTTTCTTT
- | TRBD2 | TRBJ2-1 | TRBV19 | CASSQLAGGPITYNEQFF | TGTGCCAGTAGCCAACTAGCGGGAGGGCCAATCACCTACAATGAGCAGTTCTTC
- | TRBD1 | TRBJ1-2 | TRBV7-9 | CASRRNTGDGYTF | TGTGCCAGCAGACGAAATACAGGGGACGGCTACACCTTC
- | TRBD1 | TRBJ1-2 | TRBV7-2 | CASSSRDRGLYGYTF | TGTGCCAGCAGCTCGAGGGACAGGGGCCTCTATGGCTACACCTTC
few | TRBD1 | TRBJ1-4 | TRBV7-9 | CASSLPRGTGGVRHEKLFF | TGTGCCAGCAGCTTACCCCGCGGGACAGGGGGGGTCAGGCATGAAAAACTGTTTTTT
- | - | TRBJ2-1 | TRBV4-1 | CASSHPGTYNEQFF | TGCGCCAGCAGCCATCCCGGGACTTACAATGAGCAGTTCTTC
- | - | TRBJ1-1 | TRBV5-1 | CASSKAGDLPSFF | TGCGCCAGCAGCAAAGCAGGGGACCTTCCGTCTTTCTTT
few | - | TRBJ1-1 | TRBV11-1 | CASSLFEGKDTEAFF | TGTGCCAGCAGCTTATTCGAGGGTAAGGACACTGAAGCTTTCTTT
- | - | TRBJ1-1 | TRBV19 | CASRPTPTGTEAFF | TGTGCCAGTAGACCAACCCCCACCGGCACTGAAGCTTTCTTT
once | TRBD2 | TRBJ2-4 | TRBV28 | CASSSGGADGQNIQYF | TGTGCCAGCAGTTCCGGGGGGGCTGACGGCCAAAACATTCAGTACTTC
- | TRBD1 | TRBJ1-4 | TRBV18 | CASSPTGGTNEKLFF | TGTGCCAGCTCACCGACAGGGGGAACTAATGAAAAACTGTTTTTT
- | - | TRBJ1-1 | TRBV6-1 | CASSEPRASNTEAFF | TGTGCCAGCAGTGAGCCTAGAGCGTCGAACACTGAAGCTTTCTTT
- | - | TRBJ2-1 | TRBV7-6 | CASSLAPGTGNEQFF | TGTGCCAGCAGCCTGGCCCCGGGTACGGGGAATGAGCAGTTCTTC
- | TRBD2 | TRBJ2-1 | TRBV11-2 | CASSLDPGLAGVSHNEQFF | TGTGCCAGCAGCTTAGACCCCGGACTAGCGGGAGTTTCCCACAATGAGCAGTTCTTC
- | TRBD1 | TRBJ2-7 | TRBV2 | CASSGQGVYEQYF | TGTGCCAGCAGTGGACAGGGGGTCTACGAGCAGTACTTC
- | TRBD1 | TRBJ1-2 | TRBV11-2 | CASSLGGRTGDYGYTF | TGTGCCAGCAGCTTAGGGGGAAGGACAGGGGACTATGGCTACACCTTC
medium-sized | TRBD2 | TRBJ2-7 | TRBV11-3 | CASSYTGTSATDEQYF | TGTGCCAGCAGCTACACCGGGACTAGCGCCACGGACGAGCAGTACTTC
- | TRBD2 | TRBJ2-5 | TRBV15 | CATSAASGRRGQETQYF | TGTGCCACCAGCGCGGCTAGCGGGAGAAGGGGCCAAGAGACCCAGTACTTC
- | TRBD2 | TRBJ2-7 | TRBV5-5 | CASSSLAGGPYEQYF | TGTGCCAGCAGCTCACTAGCGGGAGGGCCCTACGAGCAGTACTTC